This T cell receptor (beta chain) was recovered during a study of shared clonotypes between healthy human individuals. Study observations and caveats: Around 5% of naive CD4 clonotypes were common to four donors.

Note on this clone: Its antigen is unidentified.

Looked up from germline, CDR1 is SNHLY and CDR2 is FYNNEI. Trimming stripped 3 bases from V and 3 bases from J, with 9 bases between. CDR3 length: 14 amino acids. In the authors' workflow: Without quality scores, immunoSEQ junctional reads could not be filtered like full-length reads. Only in-frame clones appear in the TCRdb table, and some are missing; sequencing was by immunoSEQ multiplex PCR. V and J calls and clone size come straight from that table; D and trimming were deduced from the DNA. Of about 2.4 million clones listed, 90% to 95% are singletons. Input material: naive CD4+ T cells from PBMCs. Regarding subset: CD45RA+ positively selected. The TCR sequence derives from a man younger than 30 in good health. Some clones in this sample may be carry-over from other donors' samples. The rearrangement joins TRBV2 to TRBJ2-1, with no clear D. In DNA form, the CDR3 reads TGTGCCAGCAGTGATCGGTTGGGCTACAATGAGCAGTTCTTC. Protein product: CASSDRLGYNEQFF.